This passage covers 14 T cell receptor beta chains from one sample sequenced in a study of early T cells in non-severe SARS-CoV-2 infection. TCRdb fed the 5' RACE reads into MiXCR, producing one record per CDR3 protein. The sample includes roughly 51,000 distinct CDR3 sequences, about 7.7% of them seen just once. This sample comprised whole blood, obtained at baseline. Receptors originate from an adult who was a healthcare worker with PCR-confirmed SARS-CoV-2 infection or an uninfected control (not recorded which).

This clonotype was seen ten or more times. The V gene is TRBV6-5, the J gene TRBJ2-4, with 8 bases fitting TRBD2. Per germline, CDR1 MNHEY and CDR2 SVGAGI. J was trimmed by 9 bases and V by 6 bases; bases with no gene match: 7. This CDR3 has 13 residues. The CDR3 DNA reads as TGTGCCAGCAGCCGGACTAGCTTCAGCATTCAGTACTTC. It is translated as CASSRTSFSIQYF.

The CDR3 is CASSFRTDYEQYF. The CDR3, as DNA: TGTGCCAGCAGCTTTAGGACGGATTACGAGCAGTACTTC. The chain combines TRBV5-5 with TRBJ2-7; D is unresolved. This CDR3 spans 13 amino acids. Germline CDR1 and CDR2: SGHKS and YYEKEE (reference sequence). Trimming shortened V by 2 bases and J by 4 bases, and 10 bases separated the two germline ends.

Comment on this clonotype: Because the CDR3 is missing its conserved closing phenylalanine or tryptophan, this is likely a read error. The chain is built from TRBV19 and TRBJ1-5; D is ambiguous. The CDR3 has 12 residues. Trimming took 6 bases from V and 0 from J, leaving 3 bases between them. CDR1 and CDR2 from the germline V gene are LNHDA and SQIVND (reference sequence). The chain's CDR3 is CASRYSNQPQHI. The DNA for the CDR3 is TGTGCCAGTAGATATAGCAATCAGCCCCAGCATATT.

Ten or more counts support this clonotype. The chain has TRBV28 and TRBJ2-1; D perhaps matches TRBD2 (5 bases). CDR1 MDHEN and CDR2 SYDVKM come from the germline V gene. There are 11 residues in the CDR3. The ends were cut back, 5 bases at V and 10 bases at J, with 9 bases in the middle. CDR3 loop: CASSLGGEQFF. For the CDR3, the DNA is TGTGCCAGCAGTCTCGGAGGAGAGCAGTTCTTC.

This clonotype occurred many times. The chain uses TRBV5-1 and TRBJ2-7; weak D call: TRBD2 (6 bases). Germline V gene data show CDR1 as SGHRS and CDR2 as YFSETQ. V was pared by 0 bases and J by 6 bases, with 19 bases between. CDR3 length: 16 residues. Here the CDR3 reads CASSLAGEMYSAEQYF. CDR3 nucleotides: TGCGCCAGCAGCTTGGCGGGAGAAATGTATTCAGCCGAGCAGTACTTC.

V gene TRBV28 combines with J gene TRBJ1-2; D gene unclear. Germline V lookup: CDR1 MDHEN, CDR2 SYDVKM. CDR3 size: 11 residues. Trimming stripped 1 base from V and 6 bases from J, with 3 bases between. CDR3 sequence reads: CASSLYDGYTF. In nucleotides, the CDR3 is TGTGCCAGCAGTTTATATGATGGCTACACCTTC.

This clonotype has a count of ten or more. This chain uses TRBV29-1 with TRBJ2-1, with D perhaps matching TRBD1 (5 bases). This CDR3 has 13 amino acids. CDR1 is SQVTM and CDR2 is ANQGSEA in the germline V gene. V lost 4 bases to trimming and J lost 9 bases, with 16 bases between them. CDR3 sequence reads: CSVVLLRGFEQFF. DNA for the CDR3: TGCAGCGTTGTCCTCCTTAGGGGTTTTGAGCAGTTCTTC.

The rearrangement joins TRBV11-1 to TRBJ2-7, with 8 bases matching TRBD1. CDR3 length: 14 amino acids. Trimming removed 8 bases from V and 0 bases from J; junction bases left unmatched: 6. CDR1 is SGHAT and CDR2 is FQDESV in the germline V gene (reference sequence). CDR3 protein: CASVRDRSSYEQYF. The CDR3 DNA reads as TGTGCCAGCGTTCGGGACAGGAGCTCCTACGAGCAGTACTTC.

This clonotype was counted ten times or more. The V call is TRBV4-1, the J call TRBJ2-3; TRBD1 matches 7 bases. Germline CDR1 is MGHRA and CDR2 is YSYEKL. V lost 0 bases to trimming and J lost 5 bases; unmatched junction nucleotides: 8. This CDR3 spans 16 amino acids. For the CDR3, the DNA is TGCGCCAGCAGCCAAGATTTGACAGGGTTTTTAGATACGCAGTATTTT. Protein product: CASSQDLTGFLDTQYF.

This clonotype was counted a few times. The chain couples TRBV7-2 to TRBJ2-7; D ambiguous. The CDR3 loop spans 13 amino acids. CDR1 and CDR2 from the germline V gene are SGHTA and FQGNSA. The V end lost 5 bases, the J end lost 2 bases, and 10 bases lay between the germline ends. CDR3 sequence reads: CASSERKTYEQYF. In DNA form, the CDR3 reads TGTGCCAGCAGCGAACGGAAGACCTACGAGCAGTACTTC. The full variable domain, with the rest looked up from reference TRBV7-2 and TRBJ2-7, is GAGVSQSPSNKVTEKGKDVELRCDPISGHTALYWYRQSLGQGLEFLIYFQGNSAPDKSGLPSDRFSAERTGGSVSTLTIQRTQQEDSAVYLCASSERKTYEQYFGPGTRLTVT.

This clonotype was seen repeatedly, ten times or more. The chain recombines TRBV18 with TRBJ1-1; TRBD1 matches at 9 bases. J was trimmed by 10 bases and V by 4 bases; bases with no gene match: 4. CDR3 length: 12 amino acids. CDR1 is KGHSH, CDR2 LQKENI, per germline. The CDR3 DNA reads as TGTGCCAGCTCACGTCCGGGACAGGGAGCTTTCTTT. This translates into CASSRPGQGAFF.

This clonotype came up a few times. The chain joins TRBV18 to TRBJ2-1; D possibly corresponds to TRBD1 (5 bases). Trimming removed 3 bases at V and 2 bases at J, with 11 bases between. The CDR3 contains 15 residues. The germline V gene encodes CDR1 KGHSH and CDR2 LQKENI. In DNA form, the CDR3 reads TGTGCCAGCTCACCGGGCAGGGTCACCTACAATGAGCAGTTCTTC. Its protein is CASSPGRVTYNEQFF.

This clonotype was seen many times. The gene calls are TRBV19 and TRBJ2-4, with D hard to call. The germline CDR1 and CDR2 sequences are LNHDA and SQIVND (reference sequence). The V end was cut by 0 bases, the J end by 1 base, with 16 bases between. This CDR3 is 18 amino acids long. CDR3 coding DNA: TGTGCCAGTAGTATAGATTTTTTACAGTTATCGGCCAAAAACATTCAGTACTTC. Translating gives CASSIDFLQLSAKNIQYF.

This chain connects TRBV19 to TRBJ2-2, with TRBD2 matching over 12 bases. CDR3 length: 16 amino acids. Trimming at V came to 7 bases and at J to 2 bases, leaving 5 bases not matched to a gene. From germline, CDR1 is LNHDA and CDR2 SQIVND (reference sequence). DNA of the CDR3: TGTGCCAGTACACGACTAGCGGGAGATAACACCGGGGAGCTGTTTTTT. It codes for CASTRLAGDNTGELFF.